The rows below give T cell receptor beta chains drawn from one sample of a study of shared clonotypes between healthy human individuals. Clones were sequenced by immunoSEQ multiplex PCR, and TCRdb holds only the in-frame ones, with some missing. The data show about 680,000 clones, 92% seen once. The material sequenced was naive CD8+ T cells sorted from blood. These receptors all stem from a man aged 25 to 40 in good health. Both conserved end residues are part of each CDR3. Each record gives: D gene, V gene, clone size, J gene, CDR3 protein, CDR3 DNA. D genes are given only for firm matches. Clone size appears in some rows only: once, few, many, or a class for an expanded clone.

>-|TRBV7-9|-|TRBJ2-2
CASSSSRATGANTGELFF
TGTGCCAGCAGCTCCAGTAGGGCGACAGGAGCCAACACCGGGGAGCTGTTTTTT
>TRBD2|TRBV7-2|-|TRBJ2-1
CASSLSWTSGIGDEQFF
TGTGCCAGCAGCTTATCCTGGACTAGCGGGATTGGCGATGAGCAGTTCTTC
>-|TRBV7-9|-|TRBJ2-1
CASSLGPGAGSSYNEQFF
TGTGCCAGCAGCTTAGGGCCCGGGGCAGGGAGCTCCTACAATGAGCAGTTCTTC
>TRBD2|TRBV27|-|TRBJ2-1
CASSLFQTSGYNEQFF
TGTGCCAGCAGTTTATTTCAGACTAGCGGCTACAATGAGCAGTTCTTC
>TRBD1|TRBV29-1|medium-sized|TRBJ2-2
CSVEGQEVAGELFF
TGCAGCGTGGAGGGACAGGAGGTCGCCGGGGAGCTGTTTTTT
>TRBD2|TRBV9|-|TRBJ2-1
CASSVVTSGSHEQFF
TGTGCCAGCAGCGTAGTTACTAGCGGGTCACATGAGCAGTTCTTC
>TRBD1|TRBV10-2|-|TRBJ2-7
CASRAPGQRYEQYF
TGCGCCAGCAGAGCACCGGGACAGAGATACGAGCAGTACTTC
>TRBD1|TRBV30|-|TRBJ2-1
CAWSNGQGFNEQFF
TGTGCCTGGAGCAACGGACAGGGGTTCAATGAGCAGTTCTTC
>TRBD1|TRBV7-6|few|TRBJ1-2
CASSLTGSPDYGYTF
TGTGCCAGCAGCTTGACAGGGTCCCCAGACTATGGCTACACCTTC
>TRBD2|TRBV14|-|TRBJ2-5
CASSGRASIKETQYF
TGTGCCAGTAGCGGGAGGGCCTCGATTAAAGAGACCCAGTACTTC
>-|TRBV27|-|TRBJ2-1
CASSTLDSREYNEQFF
TGTGCCAGCAGTACTCTGGACAGTAGGGAGTACAATGAGCAGTTCTTC
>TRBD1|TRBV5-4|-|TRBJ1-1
CASSFTGRGHTEAFF
TGTGCCAGCAGCTTCACAGGGAGGGGGCACACTGAAGCTTTCTTT
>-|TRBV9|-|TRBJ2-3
CASSALGIGADTQYF
TGTGCCAGCAGCGCACTGGGGATAGGGGCAGATACGCAGTATTTT
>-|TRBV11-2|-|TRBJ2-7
CASFTYEQYF
TGTGCCAGCTTCACCTACGAGCAGTACTTC
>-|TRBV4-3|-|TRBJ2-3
CASSQAPTSIDTQYF
TGCGCCAGCAGCCAAGCCCCGACTAGTATAGATACGCAGTATTTT
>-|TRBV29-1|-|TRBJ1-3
CSVEGRENTIYF
TGCAGCGTTGAGGGACGGGAAAACACCATATATTTT
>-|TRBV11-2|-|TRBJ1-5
CASSLLGYSNQPQHF
TGTGCCAGCAGCTTATTAGGCTATAGCAATCAGCCCCAGCATTTT
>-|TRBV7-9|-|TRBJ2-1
CASSSPPGSQFF
TGTGCCAGCAGCTCCCCGCCGGGATCACAGTTCTTC
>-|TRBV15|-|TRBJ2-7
CATSRDTGTPYEQYF
TGTGCCACCAGCAGAGATACCGGGACCCCCTACGAGCAGTACTTC
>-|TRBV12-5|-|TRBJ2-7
CASGLGHEQYF
TGTGCTAGTGGTTTGGGCCACGAGCAGTACTTC
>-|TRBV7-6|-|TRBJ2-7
CASSQTGQSYEQYF
TGTGCCAGCAGCCAAACTGGACAGTCCTACGAGCAGTACTTC
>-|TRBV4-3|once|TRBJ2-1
CASSQGFYQSYNEQFF
TGCGCCAGCAGCCAAGGTTTCTACCAATCCTACAATGAGCAGTTCTTC
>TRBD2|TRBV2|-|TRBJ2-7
CASSESGLAGASSYEQYF
TGTGCCAGCAGTGAATCGGGACTAGCGGGAGCGAGCTCCTACGAGCAGTACTTC
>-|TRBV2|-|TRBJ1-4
CASSDGNNEKLFF
TGTGCCAGCAGTGACGGAAATAATGAAAAACTGTTTTTT
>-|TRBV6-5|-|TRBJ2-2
CASSYRHGGELFF
TGTGCCAGCAGTTACCGGCATGGGGGGGAGCTGTTTTTT
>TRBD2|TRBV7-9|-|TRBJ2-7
CASSLITGGSLVGDEQYF
TGTGCCAGCAGCTTAATAACTGGCGGGAGTTTAGTCGGGGACGAGCAGTACTTC
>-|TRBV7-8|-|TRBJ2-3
CASSPDWPGDTQYF
TGTGCCAGCAGCCCGGACTGGCCGGGGGATACGCAGTATTTT
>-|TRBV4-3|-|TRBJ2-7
CASSQQDPSYEQYF
TGCGCCAGCAGCCAACAGGACCCCTCCTACGAGCAGTACTTC
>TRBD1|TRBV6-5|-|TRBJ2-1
CASSYQGQGALNEQFF
TGTGCCAGCAGTTACCAGGGACAGGGGGCCTTGAATGAGCAGTTCTTC
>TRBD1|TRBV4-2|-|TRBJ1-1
CASSFDRGFSEAFF
TGTGCCAGCAGCTTCGACAGGGGATTCAGTGAAGCTTTCTTT
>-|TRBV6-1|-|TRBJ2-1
CASSDFYNYNEQFF
TGTGCCAGCAGTGATTTCTATAACTACAATGAGCAGTTCTTC
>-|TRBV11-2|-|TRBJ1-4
CASSLDRSTNEKLFF
TGTGCCAGCAGCTTAGACAGATCAACTAATGAAAAACTGTTTTTT
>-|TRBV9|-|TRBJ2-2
CASSDYRELFF
TGTGCCAGCAGCGACTACCGGGAGCTGTTTTTT
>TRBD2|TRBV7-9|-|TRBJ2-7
CAGTSGNTYEQYF
TGTGCTGGGACTAGCGGAAATACCTACGAGCAGTACTTC